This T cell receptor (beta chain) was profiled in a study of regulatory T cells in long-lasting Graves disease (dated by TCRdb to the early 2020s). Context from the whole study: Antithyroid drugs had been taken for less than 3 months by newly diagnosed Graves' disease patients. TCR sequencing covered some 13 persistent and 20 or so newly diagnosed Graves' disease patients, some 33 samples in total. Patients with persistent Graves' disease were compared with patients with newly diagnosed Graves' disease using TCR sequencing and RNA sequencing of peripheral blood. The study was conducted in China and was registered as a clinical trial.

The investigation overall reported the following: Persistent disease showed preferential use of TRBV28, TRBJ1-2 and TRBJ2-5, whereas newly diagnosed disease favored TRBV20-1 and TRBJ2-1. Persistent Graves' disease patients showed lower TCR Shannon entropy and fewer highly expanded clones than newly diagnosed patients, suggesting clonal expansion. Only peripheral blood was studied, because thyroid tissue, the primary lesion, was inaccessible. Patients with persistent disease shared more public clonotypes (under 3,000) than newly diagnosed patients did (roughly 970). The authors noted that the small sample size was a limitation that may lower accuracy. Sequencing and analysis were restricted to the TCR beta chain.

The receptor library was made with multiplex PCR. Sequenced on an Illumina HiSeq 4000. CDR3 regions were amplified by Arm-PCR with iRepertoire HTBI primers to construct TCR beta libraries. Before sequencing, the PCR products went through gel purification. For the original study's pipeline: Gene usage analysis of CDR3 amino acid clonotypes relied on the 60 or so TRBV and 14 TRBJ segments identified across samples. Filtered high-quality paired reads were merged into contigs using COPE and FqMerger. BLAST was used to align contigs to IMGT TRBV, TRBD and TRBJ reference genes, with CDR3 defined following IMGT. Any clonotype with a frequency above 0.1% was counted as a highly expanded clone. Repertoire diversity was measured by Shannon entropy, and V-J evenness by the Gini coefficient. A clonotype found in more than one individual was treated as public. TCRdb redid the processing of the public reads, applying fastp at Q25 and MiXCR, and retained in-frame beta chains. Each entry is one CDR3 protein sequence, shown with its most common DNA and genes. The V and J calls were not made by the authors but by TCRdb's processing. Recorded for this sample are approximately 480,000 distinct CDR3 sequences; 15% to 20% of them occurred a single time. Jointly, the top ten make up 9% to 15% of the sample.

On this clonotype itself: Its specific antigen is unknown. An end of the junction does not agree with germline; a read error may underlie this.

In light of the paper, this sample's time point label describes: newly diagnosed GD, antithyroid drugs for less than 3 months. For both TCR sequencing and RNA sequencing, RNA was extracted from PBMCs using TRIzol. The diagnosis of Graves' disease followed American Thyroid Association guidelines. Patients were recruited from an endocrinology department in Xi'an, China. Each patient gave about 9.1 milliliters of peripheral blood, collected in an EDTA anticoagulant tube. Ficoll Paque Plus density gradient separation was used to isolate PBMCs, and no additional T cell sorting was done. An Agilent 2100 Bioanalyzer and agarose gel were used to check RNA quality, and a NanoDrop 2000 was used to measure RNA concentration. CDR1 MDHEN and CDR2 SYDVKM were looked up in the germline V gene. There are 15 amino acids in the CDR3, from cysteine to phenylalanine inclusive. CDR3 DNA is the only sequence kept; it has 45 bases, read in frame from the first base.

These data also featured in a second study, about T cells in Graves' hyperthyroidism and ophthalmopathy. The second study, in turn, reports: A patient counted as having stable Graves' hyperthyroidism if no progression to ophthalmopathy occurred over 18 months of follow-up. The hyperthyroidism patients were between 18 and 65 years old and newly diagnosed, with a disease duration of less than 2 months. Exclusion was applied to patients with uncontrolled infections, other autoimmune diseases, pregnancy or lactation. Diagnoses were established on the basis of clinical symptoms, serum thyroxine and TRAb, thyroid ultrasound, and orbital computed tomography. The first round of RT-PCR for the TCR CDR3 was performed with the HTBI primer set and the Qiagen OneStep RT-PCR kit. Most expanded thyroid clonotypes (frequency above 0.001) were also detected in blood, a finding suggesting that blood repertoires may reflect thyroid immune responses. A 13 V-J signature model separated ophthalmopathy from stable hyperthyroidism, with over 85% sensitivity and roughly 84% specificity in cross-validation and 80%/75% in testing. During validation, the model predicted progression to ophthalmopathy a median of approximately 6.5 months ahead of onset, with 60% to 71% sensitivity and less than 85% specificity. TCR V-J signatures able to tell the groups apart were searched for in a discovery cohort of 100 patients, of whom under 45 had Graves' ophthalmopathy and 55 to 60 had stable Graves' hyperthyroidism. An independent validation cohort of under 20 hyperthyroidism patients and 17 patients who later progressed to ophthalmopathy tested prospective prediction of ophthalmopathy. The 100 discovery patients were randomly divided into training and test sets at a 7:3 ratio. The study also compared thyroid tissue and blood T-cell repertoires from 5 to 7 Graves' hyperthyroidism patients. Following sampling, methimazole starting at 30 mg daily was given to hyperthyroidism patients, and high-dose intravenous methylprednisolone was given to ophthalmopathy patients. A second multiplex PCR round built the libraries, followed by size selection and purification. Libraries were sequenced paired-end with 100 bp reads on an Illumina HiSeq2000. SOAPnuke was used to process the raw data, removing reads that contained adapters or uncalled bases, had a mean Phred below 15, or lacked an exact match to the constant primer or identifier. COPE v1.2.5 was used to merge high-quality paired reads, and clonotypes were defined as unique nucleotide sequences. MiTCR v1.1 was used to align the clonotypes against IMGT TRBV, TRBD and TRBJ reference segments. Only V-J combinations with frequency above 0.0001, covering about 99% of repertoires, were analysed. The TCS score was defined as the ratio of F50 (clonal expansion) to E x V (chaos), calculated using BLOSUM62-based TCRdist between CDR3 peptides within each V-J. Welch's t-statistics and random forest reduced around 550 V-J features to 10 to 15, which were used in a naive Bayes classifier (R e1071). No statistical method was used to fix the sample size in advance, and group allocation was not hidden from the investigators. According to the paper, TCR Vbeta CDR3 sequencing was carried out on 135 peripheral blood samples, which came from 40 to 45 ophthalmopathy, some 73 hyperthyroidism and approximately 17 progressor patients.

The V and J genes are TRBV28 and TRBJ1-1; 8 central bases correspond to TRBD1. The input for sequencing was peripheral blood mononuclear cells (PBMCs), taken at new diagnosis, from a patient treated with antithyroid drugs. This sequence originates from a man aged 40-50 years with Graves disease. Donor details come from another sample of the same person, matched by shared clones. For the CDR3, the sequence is CAGSSSGTGGGEAFF. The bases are TGTGCCGGCAGTTCCTCCGGGACAGGAGGCGGTGAAGCTTTCTTT.